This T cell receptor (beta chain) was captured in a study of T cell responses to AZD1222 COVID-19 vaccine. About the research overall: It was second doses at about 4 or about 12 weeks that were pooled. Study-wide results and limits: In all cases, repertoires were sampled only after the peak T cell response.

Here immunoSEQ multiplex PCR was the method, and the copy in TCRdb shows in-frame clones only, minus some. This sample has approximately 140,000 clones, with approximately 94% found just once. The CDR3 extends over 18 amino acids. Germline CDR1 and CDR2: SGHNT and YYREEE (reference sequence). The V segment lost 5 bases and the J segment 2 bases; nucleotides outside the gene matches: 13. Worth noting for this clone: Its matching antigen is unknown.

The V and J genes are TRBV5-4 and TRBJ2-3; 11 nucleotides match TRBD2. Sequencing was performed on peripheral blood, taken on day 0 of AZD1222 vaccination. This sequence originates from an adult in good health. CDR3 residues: CASSLPPGLADYTDTQYF. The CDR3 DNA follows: TGTGCCAGCAGTCTCCCCCCGGGACTAGCGGATTACACAGATACGCAGTATTTT.